These T cell receptor beta chains were read from a single sample in a study of OX40 agonist ivuxolimab in advanced cancers. TCRdb's table, derived via immunoSEQ multiplex PCR, lists solely in-frame clones and lacks some. The table includes 50,000 to 65,000 clones, roughly 80% detected once. This specimen consisted of CD4+ or CD8+ T cells sorted from blood, obtained in a trial of the OX40 agonist ivuxolimab. These receptors all stem from an adult with an advanced solid tumor such as melanoma, head and neck, liver or kidney cancer. Both conserved end residues are part of each CDR3. A D gene is named only where the DNA matches it firmly. Rows may omit the clone size; those that give it use once, few, many or a size class.

j_gene	abundance	d_gene	v_gene	CDR3nt	CDR3aa
TRBJ2-5	.	TRBD1	TRBV19	TGTGCCAGTAGTTTAGACAGGGGTCAAGAGACCCAGTACTTC	CASSLDRGQETQYF
TRBJ2-7	.	TRBD2	TRBV27	TGTGCCAGCAGTTTACGACTAGCGGGAGGGTACGAGCAGTACTTC	CASSLRLAGGYEQYF
TRBJ2-3	.	.	TRBV7-9	TGTGCCAGCAGATCCAGCGCAGATACGCAGTATTTT	CASRSSADTQYF
TRBJ1-4	.	.	TRBV6-4	TGTGGTATCGTGACTAATGAAAAACTGTTTTTT	CGIVTNEKLFF
TRBJ2-7	.	TRBD2	TRBV4-2	TGTGCCAGCAGCCAAGATCGACGGGGGAGGGCGATGGGGGAGCAGTACTTC	CASSQDRRGRAMGEQYF
TRBJ2-3	.	TRBD2	TRBV7-9	TGTGCCAGCAGCTTAGGTAGCGGGGGTTCAGATACGCAGTATTTT	CASSLGSGGSDTQYF
TRBJ2-1	.	TRBD2	TRBV7-2	TGTGCCAGCAGCCCCACTAGCGAGCCGGACAATGAGCAGTTCTTC	CASSPTSEPDNEQFF
TRBJ1-2	.	TRBD1	TRBV7-2	TGTGCCAGCAGCCTACAGGACGGGACAGGGACTAACTATGGCTACACCTTC	CASSLQDGTGTNYGYTF
TRBJ2-3	few	.	TRBV18	TGTGCCAGCTCACCCGACTCTAGCACAGATACGCAGTATTTT	CASSPDSSTDTQYF
TRBJ1-1	.	TRBD1	TRBV29-1	TGCAGCGTCCGGGGCGGACAGGGGGCCTCTGAAGCTTTCTTT	CSVRGGQGASEAFF
TRBJ1-2	.	.	TRBV19	TGTGCCAGTAGCAGGGACATTAACTATGGCTACACCTTC	CASSRDINYGYTF
TRBJ2-7	few	.	TRBV7-8	TGTGCCAGCAGCAAACAGACAGCAGGGACGGGCGAGCAGTACTTC	CASSKQTAGTGEQYF
TRBJ1-2	.	.	TRBV6-9	TGTGCCAGCAGTTACTCGATCGGGACAACTGGCTACACCTTC	CASSYSIGTTGYTF
TRBJ2-2	.	TRBD1	TRBV29-1	TGCAGCGTTCGCAAGGGGACAGGGGGGAACACCGGGGAGCTGTTTTTT	CSVRKGTGGNTGELFF
TRBJ2-7	.	TRBD2	TRBV7-2	TGTGCCAGCAGCTTATATCCTAGCGGGAACTACGAGCAGTACTTC	CASSLYPSGNYEQYF
TRBJ2-1	.	.	TRBV7-8	TGTGCCAGCAGCCCGGGACAAAACAATGAGCAGTTCTTC	CASSPGQNNEQFF
TRBJ2-2	.	.	TRBV11-3	TGTGCCAGCAGCTTACAGACTACCACCGGGGAGCTGTTTTTT	CASSLQTTTGELFF
TRBJ1-6	few	TRBD1	TRBV11-3	TGTGCCAGCAGCGAAGGAGGGACAGGGGGTTTACCCCTCCACTTT	CASSEGGTGGLPLHF
TRBJ2-1	.	.	TRBV11-2	TGTGCCAGCAGCTTAGTGGCAGGGTCTCACAATGAGCAGTTCTTC	CASSLVAGSHNEQFF
TRBJ2-7	.	.	TRBV20-1	TGCAGTACTGGGGACCTTTACGAGCAGTACTTC	CSTGDLYEQYF
TRBJ1-2	.	TRBD1	TRBV6-5	TGTGCCAGCAGCCAAGGACAGGGCCATGGCTACACCTTC	CASSQGQGHGYTF
TRBJ2-2	.	.	TRBV19	TGTGCCAGTAGTATGCGGAACACCGGGGAGCTGTTTTTT	CASSMRNTGELFF
TRBJ2-1	.	TRBD2	TRBV7-8	TGTGCCAGCAGCCTAGGAGGTAGCGGGAGCCCCCAGTTCTTC	CASSLGGSGSPQFF
TRBJ1-2	.	.	TRBV29-1	TGCAGCGTTGTAACGGCGGGGGCCTATGGCTACACCTTC	CSVVTAGAYGYTF
TRBJ2-7	once	.	TRBV5-6	TGTGCCAGCAGAGAAATTGGGACCGCAAACTCCTACGAGCAGTACTTC	CASREIGTANSYEQYF
TRBJ1-1	once	.	TRBV7-8	TGTGCCAGCAGCCCACCTTCCGGGAGGAACACTGAAGCTTTCTTT	CASSPPSGRNTEAFF
TRBJ2-3	.	.	TRBV28	TGTGCCAGCAGCTTCGCCCGGCGTACAGATACGCAGTATTTT	CASSFARRTDTQYF
TRBJ1-2	.	TRBD1	TRBV5-4	TGTGCCAGCAGCATCCGGGACAGGGAAGACTATGGCTACACCTTC	CASSIRDREDYGYTF
TRBJ1-1	medium-sized	.	TRBV7-9	TGTGCCAGCAAACGGGCCACTGAAGCTTTCTTT	CASKRATEAFF
TRBJ2-5	.	TRBD1	TRBV5-1	TGCGCCAGCAGCCCTGGACAGGTTGCGAGGGAGACCCAGTACTTC	CASSPGQVARETQYF
TRBJ1-2	.	TRBD1	TRBV5-8	TGTGCCAGCACGCCCGACAGGGCCTATGGCTACACCTTC	CASTPDRAYGYTF
TRBJ2-3	.	TRBD1	TRBV18	TGTGCCAGCTCACCACCGTACAGGGGAACAGATACGCAGTATTTT	CASSPPYRGTDTQYF
TRBJ2-3	.	.	TRBV14	TGTGCCAGCAGCCAAGGGGCAGGGTTGGACGTAGATACGCAGTATTTT	CASSQGAGLDVDTQYF
TRBJ2-1	.	TRBD1	TRBV4-1	TGCGCCAGCCAGCGACAGGGTTTTGCCAAGGACTGGGTCGACAATGAGCAGTTCTTC	CASQRQGFAKDWVDNEQFF
TRBJ2-6	.	TRBD1	TRBV15	TGTGCCACCAGCAGAGATAGGTTTAGGGACAGGGTCTACTCTGGGGCCAACGTCCTGACTTTC	CATSRDRFRDRVYSGANVLTF
TRBJ1-2	.	TRBD1	TRBV5-5	TGTGCCAGCAGCTCCTCGGGACAGGGGACCACTGGCTACACCTTC	CASSSSGQGTTGYTF
TRBJ2-7	.	.	TRBV5-6	TGTGCCAGCAGCCCATTGTCGACGGGGGCAGGATACGAGCAGTACTTC	CASSPLSTGAGYEQYF
TRBJ2-3	.	TRBD2	TRBV7-3	TGTGCCAGCAGCGACGGACTAGCAGGCCCCCCAGATACGCAGTATTTT	CASSDGLAGPPDTQYF
TRBJ2-3	many	.	TRBV9	TGTGCCAGCAGCGTAGACAGGATCACAGATACGCAGTATTTT	CASSVDRITDTQYF
TRBJ2-1	.	TRBD2	TRBV5-1	TGCGCCAGCAGCTTCCTAGCGGGGGGGCGGAATGAGCAGTTCTTC	CASSFLAGGRNEQFF
TRBJ2-6	.	.	TRBV30	TGTGCCTGGATGCTATGGGGTGGCGGGGCCAACGTCCTGACTTTC	CAWMLWGGGANVLTF
TRBJ2-7	.	.	TRBV18	TGTGCCAGCTCACCACGCATCCCGATAGGGGACGAGCAGTACTTC	CASSPRIPIGDEQYF
TRBJ1-2	.	.	TRBV5-1	TGCGCCAGCAGCTTGAAGGCAGGACAGGGCTACACCTTC	CASSLKAGQGYTF
TRBJ2-3	.	TRBD2	TRBV28	TGTGCCAGCTCAGCAGCGGGGGGGCCCACAGATACGCAGTATTTT	CASSAAGGPTDTQYF
TRBJ1-5	.	.	TRBV7-8	TGTGCCAGCAGCTTCGTCGGGCTAAGCAATCAGCCCCAGCATTTT	CASSFVGLSNQPQHF
TRBJ1-1	.	.	TRBV27	TGTGCCAGCAGGGGGAGTATGAACACTGAAGCTTTCTTT	CASRGSMNTEAFF
TRBJ1-2	.	TRBD1	TRBV6-5	TGTGCCAGCAGTTACGGGGGACAGCCATATGGCTACACCTTC	CASSYGGQPYGYTF
TRBJ2-2	.	TRBD2	TRBV6-6	TGTGCCAGCGGGACTAGCGAGGGAACCGGGGAGCTGTTTTTT	CASGTSEGTGELFF
TRBJ2-1	few	.	TRBV6-5	TGTGCCAGCAGTTACAACAACCCTCTAGCGAGTGAGCAGTTCTTC	CASSYNNPLASEQFF
TRBJ2-7	.	.	TRBV5-6	TGTGCCAGCAGCGAACAGGGTACCCTTGGCGAGCAGTACTTC	CASSEQGTLGEQYF
TRBJ1-5	.	.	TRBV6-6	TGTGCCAGCACCCGATATAGCAATCAGCCCCAGCATTTT	CASTRYSNQPQHF
TRBJ1-1	few	TRBD1	TRBV6-5	TGTGCCAGCGGGCAGGGGGCGCCGGCTGAAGCTTTCTTT	CASGQGAPAEAFF
TRBJ2-5	.	.	TRBV10-3	TGTGCCATCACCAGGACGAAGCAGGAGACCCAGTACTTC	CAITRTKQETQYF
TRBJ2-2	.	.	TRBV11-2	TGTGCCAGCAGCTTCCCCGGGGAGCTGTTTTTT	CASSFPGELFF
TRBJ1-5	.	.	TRBV5-8	TGCGCCAGCAGCCAAGATTGGGACAGCAATCAGCCCCAGCATTTT	CASSQDWDSNQPQHF
TRBJ2-5	.	TRBD1	TRBV7-2	TGTGCCAGCAGCTTGGACAGGGGGTCAGGAGAGACCCAGTACTTC	CASSLDRGSGETQYF
TRBJ2-2	.	TRBD2	TRBV15	TGTGCCACCAGCAGAGATCTAGGGCGGGGGGCCACCCTCACCGGGGAGCTGTTTTTT	CATSRDLGRGATLTGELFF
TRBJ1-3	.	.	TRBV7-9	TGTGCCAGCAGCTTTCTCCCGACACTTGGAAACACCATATATTTT	CASSFLPTLGNTIYF
TRBJ2-3	.	TRBD2	TRBV2	TGTGCCAGCGAAAGCGGACTAGCGTCCCCAGATACGCAGTATTTT	CASESGLASPDTQYF
TRBJ2-1	.	.	TRBV6-5	TGTGCCAGCAGTTACTCGAATCCCCATGAGCAGTTCTTC	CASSYSNPHEQFF